The following is a T cell receptor beta chain sequence with its context. The antigen is not known. This record belongs to a study of blood T cells in healthy people across ages. At the level of the study: Roughly one uniquely barcoded beta molecule per two T cells was captured.

The ends lost 5 bases at V and 9 bases at J; junction bases unmatched: 12. CDR3 size: 14 residues. The germline CDR1 and CDR2 sequences are SGHTA and FQGNSA. Through a sample-barcoded 5' primer and a J-beta primer mix, a second PCR was run for about 6 to 11 cycles. The template-switch adaptor, which had 12 random nucleotides, put a tag on each cDNA molecule. Via MiXCR, TCRdb re-called the 5' RACE reads, giving one row per CDR3 protein. Among fewer than 2 million distinct CDR3 sequences listed, more than 35% were seen once. Findings and caveats of the study: Researchers judged that diversity estimates from one million T cells fell short of true values. It was not known whether donors were CMV positive (a possible confounder of expanded clonotype changes).

Sequenced material: blood. This sequence originates from a human donor in good health. The chain joins TRBV7-2 to TRBJ2-5, with TRBD1 matching 7 bases. For the CDR3, the DNA is TGTGCCAGCAGCGCCCCAGAGATAAGGGGGCCCCAGTACTTC. Amino acid sequence: CASSAPEIRGPQYF.